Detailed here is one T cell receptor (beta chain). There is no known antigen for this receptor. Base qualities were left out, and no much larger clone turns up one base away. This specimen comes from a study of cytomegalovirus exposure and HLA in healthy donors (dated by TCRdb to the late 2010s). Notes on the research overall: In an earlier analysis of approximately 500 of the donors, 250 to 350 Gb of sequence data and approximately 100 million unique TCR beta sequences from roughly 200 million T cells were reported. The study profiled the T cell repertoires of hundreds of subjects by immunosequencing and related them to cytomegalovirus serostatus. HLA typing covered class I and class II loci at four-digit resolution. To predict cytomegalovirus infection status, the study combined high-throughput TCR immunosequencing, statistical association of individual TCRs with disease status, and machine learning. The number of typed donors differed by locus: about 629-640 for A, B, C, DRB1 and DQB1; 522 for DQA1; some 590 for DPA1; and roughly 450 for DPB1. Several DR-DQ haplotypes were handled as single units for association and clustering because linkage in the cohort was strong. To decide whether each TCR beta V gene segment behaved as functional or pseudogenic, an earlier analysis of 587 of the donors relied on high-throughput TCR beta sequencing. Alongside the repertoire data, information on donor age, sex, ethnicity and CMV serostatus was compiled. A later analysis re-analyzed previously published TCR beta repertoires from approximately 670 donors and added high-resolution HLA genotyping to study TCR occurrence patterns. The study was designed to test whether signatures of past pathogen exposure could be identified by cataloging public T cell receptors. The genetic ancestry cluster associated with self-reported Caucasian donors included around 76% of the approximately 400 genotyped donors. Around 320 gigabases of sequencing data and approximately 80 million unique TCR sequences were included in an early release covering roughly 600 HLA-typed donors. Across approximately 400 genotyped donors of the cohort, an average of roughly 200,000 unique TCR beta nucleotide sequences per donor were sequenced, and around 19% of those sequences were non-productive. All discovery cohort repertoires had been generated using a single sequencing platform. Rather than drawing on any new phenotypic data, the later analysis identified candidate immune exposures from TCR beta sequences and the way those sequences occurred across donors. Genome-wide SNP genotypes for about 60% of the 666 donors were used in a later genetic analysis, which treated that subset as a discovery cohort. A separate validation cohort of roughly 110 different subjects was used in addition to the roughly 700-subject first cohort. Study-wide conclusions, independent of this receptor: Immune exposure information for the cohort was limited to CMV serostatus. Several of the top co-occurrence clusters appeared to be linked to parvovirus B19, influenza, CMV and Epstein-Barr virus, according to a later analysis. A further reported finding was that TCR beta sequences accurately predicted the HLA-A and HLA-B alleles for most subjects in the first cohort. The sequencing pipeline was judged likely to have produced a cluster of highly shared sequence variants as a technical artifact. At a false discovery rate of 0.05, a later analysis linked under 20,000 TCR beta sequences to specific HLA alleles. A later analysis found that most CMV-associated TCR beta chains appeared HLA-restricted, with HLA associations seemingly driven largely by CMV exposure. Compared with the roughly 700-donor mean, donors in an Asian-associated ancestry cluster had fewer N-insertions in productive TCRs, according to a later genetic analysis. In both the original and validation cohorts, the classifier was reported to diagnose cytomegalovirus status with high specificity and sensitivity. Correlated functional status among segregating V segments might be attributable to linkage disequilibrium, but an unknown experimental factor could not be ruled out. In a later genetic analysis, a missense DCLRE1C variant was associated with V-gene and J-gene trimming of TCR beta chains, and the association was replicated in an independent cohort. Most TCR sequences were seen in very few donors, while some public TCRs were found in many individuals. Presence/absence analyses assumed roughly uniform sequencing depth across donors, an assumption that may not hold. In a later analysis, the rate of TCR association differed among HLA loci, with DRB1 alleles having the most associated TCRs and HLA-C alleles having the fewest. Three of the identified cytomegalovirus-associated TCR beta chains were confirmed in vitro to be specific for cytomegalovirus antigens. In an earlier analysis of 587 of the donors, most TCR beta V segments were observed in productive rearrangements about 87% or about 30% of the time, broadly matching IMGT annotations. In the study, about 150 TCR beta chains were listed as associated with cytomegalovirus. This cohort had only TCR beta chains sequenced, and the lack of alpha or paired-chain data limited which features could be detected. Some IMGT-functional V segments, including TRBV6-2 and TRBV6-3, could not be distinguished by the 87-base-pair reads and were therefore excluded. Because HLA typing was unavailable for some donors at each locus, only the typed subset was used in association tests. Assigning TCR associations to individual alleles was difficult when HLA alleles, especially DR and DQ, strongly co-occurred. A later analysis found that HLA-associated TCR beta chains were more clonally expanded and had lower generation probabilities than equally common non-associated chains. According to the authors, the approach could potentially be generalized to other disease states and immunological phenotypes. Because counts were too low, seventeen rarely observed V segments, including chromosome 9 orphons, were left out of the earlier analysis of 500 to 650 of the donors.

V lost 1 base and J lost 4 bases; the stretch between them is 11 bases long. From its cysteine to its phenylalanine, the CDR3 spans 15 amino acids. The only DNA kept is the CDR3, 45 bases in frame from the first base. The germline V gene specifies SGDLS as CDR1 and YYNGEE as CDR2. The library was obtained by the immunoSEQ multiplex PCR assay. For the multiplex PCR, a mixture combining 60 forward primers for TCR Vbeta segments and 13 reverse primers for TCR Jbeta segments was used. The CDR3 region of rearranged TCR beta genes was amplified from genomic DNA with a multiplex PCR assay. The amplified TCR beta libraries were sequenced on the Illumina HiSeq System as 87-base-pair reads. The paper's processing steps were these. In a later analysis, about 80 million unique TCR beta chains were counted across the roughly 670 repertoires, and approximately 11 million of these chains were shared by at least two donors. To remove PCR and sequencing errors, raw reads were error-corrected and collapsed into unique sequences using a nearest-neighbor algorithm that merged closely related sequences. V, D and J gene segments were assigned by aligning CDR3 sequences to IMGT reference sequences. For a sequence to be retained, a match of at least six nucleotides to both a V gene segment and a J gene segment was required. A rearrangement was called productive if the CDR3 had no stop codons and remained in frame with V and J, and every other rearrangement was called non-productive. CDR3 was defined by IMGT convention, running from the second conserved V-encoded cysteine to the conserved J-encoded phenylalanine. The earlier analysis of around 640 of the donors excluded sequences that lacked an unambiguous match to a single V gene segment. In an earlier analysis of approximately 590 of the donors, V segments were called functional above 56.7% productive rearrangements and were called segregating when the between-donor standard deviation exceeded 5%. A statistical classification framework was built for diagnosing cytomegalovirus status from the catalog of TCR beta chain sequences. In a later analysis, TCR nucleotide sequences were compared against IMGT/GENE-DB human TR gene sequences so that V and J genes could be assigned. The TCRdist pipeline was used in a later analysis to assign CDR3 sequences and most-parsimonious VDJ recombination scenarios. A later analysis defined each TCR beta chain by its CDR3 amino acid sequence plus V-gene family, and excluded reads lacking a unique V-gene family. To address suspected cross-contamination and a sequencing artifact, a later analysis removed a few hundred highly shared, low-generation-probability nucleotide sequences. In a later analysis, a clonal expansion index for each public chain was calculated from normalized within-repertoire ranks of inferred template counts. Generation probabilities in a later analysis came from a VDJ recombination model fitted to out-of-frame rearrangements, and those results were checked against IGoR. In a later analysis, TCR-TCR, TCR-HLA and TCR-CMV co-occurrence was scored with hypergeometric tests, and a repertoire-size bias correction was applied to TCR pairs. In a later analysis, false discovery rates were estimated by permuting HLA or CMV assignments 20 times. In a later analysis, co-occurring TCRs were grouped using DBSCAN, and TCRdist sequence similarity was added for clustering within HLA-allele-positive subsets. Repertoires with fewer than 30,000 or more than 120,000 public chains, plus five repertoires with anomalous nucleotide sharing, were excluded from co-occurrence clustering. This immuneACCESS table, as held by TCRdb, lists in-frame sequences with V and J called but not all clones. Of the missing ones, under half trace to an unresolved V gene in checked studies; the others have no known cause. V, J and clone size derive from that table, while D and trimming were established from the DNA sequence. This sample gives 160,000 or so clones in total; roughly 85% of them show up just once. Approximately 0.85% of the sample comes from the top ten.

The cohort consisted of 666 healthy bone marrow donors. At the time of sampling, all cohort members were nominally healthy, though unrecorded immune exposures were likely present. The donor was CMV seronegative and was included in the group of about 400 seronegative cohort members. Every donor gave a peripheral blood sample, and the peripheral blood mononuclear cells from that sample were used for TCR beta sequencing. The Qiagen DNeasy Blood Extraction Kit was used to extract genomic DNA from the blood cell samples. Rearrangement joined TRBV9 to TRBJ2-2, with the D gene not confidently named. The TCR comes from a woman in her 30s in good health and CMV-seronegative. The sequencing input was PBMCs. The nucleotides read TGTGCCAGCAGCGTATTGGCGGATTCCACCGGGGAGCTGTTTTTT. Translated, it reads CASSVLADSTGELFF.